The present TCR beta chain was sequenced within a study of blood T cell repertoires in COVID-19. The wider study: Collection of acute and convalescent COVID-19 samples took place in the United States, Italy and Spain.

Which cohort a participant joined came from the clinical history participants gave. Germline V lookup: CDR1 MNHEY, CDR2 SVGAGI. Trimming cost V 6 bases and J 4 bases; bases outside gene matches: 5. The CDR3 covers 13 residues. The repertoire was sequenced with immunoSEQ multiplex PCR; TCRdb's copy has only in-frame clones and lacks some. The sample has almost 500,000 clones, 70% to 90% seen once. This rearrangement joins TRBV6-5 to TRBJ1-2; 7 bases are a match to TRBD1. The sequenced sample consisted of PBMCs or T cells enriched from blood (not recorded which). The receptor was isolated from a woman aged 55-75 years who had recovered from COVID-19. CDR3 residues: CASRGQKLYGYTF. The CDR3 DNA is TGTGCCAGCAGGGGACAGAAACTCTATGGCTACACCTTC.